This T cell receptor beta chain appears in the sequencing data of a study of T cell repertoires in cytomegalovirus infection (dated by TCRdb to between 2018 and 2020). Study-wide context: Donor HLA type was relevant to the analysis, because carriage of CMV infection together with the matching HLA type was indicated by public TCR beta signatures. General findings and caveats noted by the study authors: The ex vivo response was dominated by HLA-C-restricted CMV-specific TCR beta clonotypes, which also provided the single most frequent clonotype in two of eight donors. Cumulative frequency of public TCR beta family members discriminated carriers of CMV infection plus the relevant HLA type in this cohort and an independent 352-donor cohort.

The CDR3 holds 15 amino acids from the cysteine to the phenylalanine. The read is trimmed to its CDR3 DNA, 45 bases read in frame from base 1. V is clipped by 4 bases and J by 6 bases, and the sequence between their germline boundaries is 19 bases long. Sequences MNHEY (CDR1) and SVGAGI (CDR2) are obtained from the germline V gene. To note about this clonotype: Which antigen it targets is not known. Base qualities are not at hand, and no much larger clone is one base apart.

The sample was run on an Illumina HiSeq 1500. TCRdb reprocessing: public reads trimmed at Q25 with fastp, clones called with MiXCR, in-frame beta chains kept. Every distinct CDR3 protein forms one entry, paired with its most common genes and DNA. This sample has approximately 500,000 distinct CDR3 sequences in its table, and about 17% of those were observed once. Jointly, the top ten make up more than 20% of the sample. The sample taken for sequencing was CD8+ T cells from PBMCs. The clonotype comes from a human donor in good health (CMV status not recorded). Some clones in this sample may be carry-over from other donors' samples. The sequence is built from TRBV6-5 and TRBJ2-7, with the D gene uncertain. The nucleotides read TGTGCCAGCAGTTTGATATGGTCCCGGTCCGGCGAGCAGTACTTC. It translates as CASSLIWSRSGEQYF.